This TCR beta chain was sequenced during a study of blood T cell repertoires in COVID-19. As for the study in general: Acute and convalescent COVID-19 samples came from the United States, Italy and Spain. PBMCs, B-cell-depleted T cells, or T cells provided the cDNA or gDNA that made up the material.

Authors' data handling: Estimation of nucleated cell counts was performed using reference gene primer amplification. The protocol was immunoSEQ multiplex PCR, while the TCRdb copy is restricted to in-frame clones and leaves out a portion. V, J and clone size derive from that table, while D and trimming were established from the DNA sequence. Among 150,000 to 200,000 clones listed, around 87% were seen once. What was sequenced was peripheral blood. This TCR derives from a man aged 40-50 years with active or convalescent COVID-19.

The CDR3 nucleotides are TGTGCCAGCAGCCTACGGACAGACACTGAAGCTTTCTTT. Translation: CASSLRTDTEAFF. J is TRBJ1-1 and V is TRBV7-2, with D possibly being TRBD1 (6 bases). Looked up from germline, CDR1 is SGHTA and CDR2 is FQGNSA. The V and J ends lost 5 bases and 3 bases respectively, with 10 bases between them. CDR3 length: 13 amino acids.